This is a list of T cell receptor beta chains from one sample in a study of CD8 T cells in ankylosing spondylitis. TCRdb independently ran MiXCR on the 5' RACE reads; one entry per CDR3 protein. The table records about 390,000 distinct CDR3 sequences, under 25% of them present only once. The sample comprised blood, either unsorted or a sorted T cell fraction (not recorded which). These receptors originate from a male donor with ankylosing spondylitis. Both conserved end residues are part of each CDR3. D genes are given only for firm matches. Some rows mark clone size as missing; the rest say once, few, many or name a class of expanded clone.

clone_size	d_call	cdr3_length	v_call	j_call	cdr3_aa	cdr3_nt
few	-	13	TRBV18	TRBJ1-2	CASSPPGNYGYTF	TGTGCCAGCTCACCCCCGGGGAACTATGGCTACACCTTC
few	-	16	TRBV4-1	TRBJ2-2	CASSPGLTVNTGELFF	TGCGCCAGCAGCCCCGGACTTACCGTAAACACCGGGGAGCTGTTTTTT
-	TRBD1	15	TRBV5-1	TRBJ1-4	CASSRTGGLEEKLFF	TGCGCCAGCAGCCGGACAGGGGGTTTAGAAGAAAAACTGTTTTTT
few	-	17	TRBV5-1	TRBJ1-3	CASSLEVRGSSGNTIYF	TGCGCCAGCAGCTTGGAGGTCAGGGGAAGCTCTGGAAACACCATATATTTT
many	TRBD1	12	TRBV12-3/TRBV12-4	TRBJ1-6	CATRTGNSPLHF	TGTGCCACTCGGACAGGCAATTCACCCCTCCACTTT
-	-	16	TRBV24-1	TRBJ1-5	CATSRVGTGIGQPQHF	TGTGCCACCAGTCGGGTAGGGACGGGGATCGGTCAGCCCCAGCATTTT
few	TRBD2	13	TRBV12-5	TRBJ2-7	CASGRGSSYEQYF	TGTGCTAGTGGTCGCGGGAGCTCCTACGAGCAGTACTTC
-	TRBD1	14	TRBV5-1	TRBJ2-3	CASSLLQGEDTQYF	TGCGCCAGCAGCTTATTACAGGGGGAAGATACGCAGTATTTT
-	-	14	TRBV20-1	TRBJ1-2	CSAIYVGLNYGYTF	TGCAGTGCCATTTACGTCGGGCTAAACTATGGCTACACCTTC
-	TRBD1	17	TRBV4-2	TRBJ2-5	CASSQDRGRSIGETQYF	TGTGCCAGCAGCCAGGACAGGGGGCGTTCTATCGGCGAGACCCAGTACTTC
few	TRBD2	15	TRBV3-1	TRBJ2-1	CASSQTSGTYNEQFF	TGTGCCAGCAGCCAAACTAGCGGGACCTACAATGAGCAGTTCTTC
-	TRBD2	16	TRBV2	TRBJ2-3	CASRGLAGVLTDTQYF	TGTGCCAGCAGGGGGCTAGCGGGAGTTTTAACAGATACGCAGTATTTT
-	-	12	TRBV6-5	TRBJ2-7	CASSSDADEQYF	TGTGCCAGCAGTTCCGATGCCGACGAGCAGTACTTC
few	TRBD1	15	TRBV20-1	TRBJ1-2	CSAKPGTGLNYGYTF	TGCAGTGCCAAGCCCGGGACAGGCTTAAACTATGGCTACACCTTC
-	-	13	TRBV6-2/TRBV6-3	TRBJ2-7	CASKVPGKGEQYF	TGTGCCAGCAAGGTCCCCGGGAAGGGCGAGCAGTACTTC
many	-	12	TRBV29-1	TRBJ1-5	CSVPSLQGPQHF	TGCAGCGTCCCTTCGTTACAAGGGCCCCAGCATTTT
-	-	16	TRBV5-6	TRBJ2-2	CASSAITRSNTGELFF	TGTGCCAGCAGCGCTATAACCCGCTCGAACACCGGGGAGCTGTTTTTT
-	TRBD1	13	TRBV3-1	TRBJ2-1	CASSRDRFNEQFF	TGTGCCAGCAGCCGGGACAGATTCAATGAGCAGTTCTTC
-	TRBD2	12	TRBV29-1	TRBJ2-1	CSVETSGNEQFF	TGCAGCGTAGAGACTAGCGGGAATGAGCAGTTCTTC
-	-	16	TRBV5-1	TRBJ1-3	CASSSNPGVQGNTIYF	TGCGCCAGCAGCTCGAACCCAGGGGTTCAGGGAAACACCATATATTTT
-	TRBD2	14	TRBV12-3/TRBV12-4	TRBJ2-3	CASSFSSGVSTQYF	TGTGCCAGCAGTTTCTCTAGCGGGGTCTCTACGCAGTATTTT
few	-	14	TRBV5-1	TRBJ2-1	CASSFSRAYNEQFF	TGCGCCAGCAGCTTTTCCAGGGCCTACAATGAGCAGTTCTTC
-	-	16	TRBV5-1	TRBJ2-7	CASSYMPGPPSGEQYF	TGCGCCAGCAGCTACATGCCGGGACCACCCTCTGGCGAGCAGTACTTC
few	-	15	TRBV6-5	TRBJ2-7	CASSYSKQSRGEQYF	TGTGCCAGCAGTTACTCGAAACAGTCACGGGGCGAGCAGTACTTC
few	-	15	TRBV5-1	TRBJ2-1	CASSSTGSFGNEQFF	TGCGCCAGCAGCTCTACCGGGAGCTTCGGCAATGAGCAGTTCTTC
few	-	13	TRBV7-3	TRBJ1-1	CASSLDGNLEAFF	TGTGCCAGCAGTCTGGACGGAAACTTAGAAGCTTTCTTT
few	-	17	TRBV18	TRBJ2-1	CASSPPVGAGAPNEQFF	TGTGCCAGCTCACCACCTGTCGGGGCCGGAGCCCCTAATGAGCAGTTCTTC
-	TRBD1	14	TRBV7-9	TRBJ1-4	CASSRTGLSEKLFF	TGTGCCAGCAGTCGGACAGGGTTAAGTGAAAAACTGTTTTTT
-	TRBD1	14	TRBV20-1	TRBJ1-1	CSARNRGLGTEAFF	TGCAGTGCTAGAAACAGGGGCTTGGGTACTGAAGCTTTCTTT
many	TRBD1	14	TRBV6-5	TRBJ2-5	CASSYLDRVETQYF	TGTGCCAGCAGTTACCTGGACAGGGTGGAGACCCAGTACTTC
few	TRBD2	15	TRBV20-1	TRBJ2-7	CSAGSGTSGGYEQYF	TGCAGTGCTGGATCAGGGACTAGCGGAGGCTACGAGCAGTACTTC
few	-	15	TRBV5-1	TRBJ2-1	CASSLTRTVRNEQFF	TGCGCCAGCAGCTTAACAAGGACAGTCCGCAATGAGCAGTTCTTC
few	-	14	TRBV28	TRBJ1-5	CASRGRVYNQPQHF	TGTGCCAGCAGAGGTCGGGTTTACAATCAGCCCCAGCATTTT
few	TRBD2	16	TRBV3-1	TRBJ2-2	CASSPLLAGGSGELFF	TGTGCCAGCAGCCCCCTTCTAGCGGGAGGATCCGGGGAGCTGTTTTTT
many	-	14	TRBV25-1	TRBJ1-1	CASRPDGSNTEAFF	TGTGCCAGCAGACCGGACGGATCGAACACTGAAGCTTTCTTT
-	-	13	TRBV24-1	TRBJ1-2	CATSDRRDYGYTF	TGTGCCACCAGTGATCGGAGAGATTATGGCTACACCTTC
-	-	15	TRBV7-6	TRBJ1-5	CASSQDRSGNQPQHF	TGTGCCAGCAGCCAGGACCGGAGTGGCAATCAGCCCCAGCATTTT
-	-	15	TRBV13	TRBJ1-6	CASSLLRVVNSPLHF	TGTGCCAGCAGCTTACTCAGGGTCGTTAATTCACCCCTCCACTTT
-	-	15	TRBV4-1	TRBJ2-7	CASSQLITLSGWQYF	TGCGCCAGCAGCCAACTAATAACCCTGAGTGGGTGGCAGTACTTC
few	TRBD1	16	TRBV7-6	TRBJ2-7	CASSSSRGQADYEQYF	TGTGCCAGCAGTTCAAGTAGGGGACAGGCGGACTACGAGCAGTACTTC
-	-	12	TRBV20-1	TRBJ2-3	CSALRSGDTQYF	TGCAGTGCGTTAAGGTCCGGGGATACGCAGTATTTT
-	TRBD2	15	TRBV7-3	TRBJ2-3	CASSRLGGSVDTQYF	TGTGCCAGCAGCCGTCTGGGCGGGAGTGTAGATACGCAGTATTTT